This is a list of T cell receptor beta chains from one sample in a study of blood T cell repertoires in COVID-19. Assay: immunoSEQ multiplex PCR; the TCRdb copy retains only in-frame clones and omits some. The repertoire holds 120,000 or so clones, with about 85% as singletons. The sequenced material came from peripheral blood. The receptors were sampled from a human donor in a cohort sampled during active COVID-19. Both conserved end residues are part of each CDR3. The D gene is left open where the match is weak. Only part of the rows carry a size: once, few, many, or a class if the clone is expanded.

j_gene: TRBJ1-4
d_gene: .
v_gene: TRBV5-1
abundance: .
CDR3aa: CASSPQIGAEKLFF
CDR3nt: TGCGCCAGCAGCCCCCAAATCGGTGCAGAAAAACTGTTTTTT

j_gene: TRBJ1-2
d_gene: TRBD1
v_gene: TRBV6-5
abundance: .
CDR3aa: CASRPGQGAYGYTF
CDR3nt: TGTGCCAGCAGGCCGGGACAGGGTGCCTATGGCTACACCTTC

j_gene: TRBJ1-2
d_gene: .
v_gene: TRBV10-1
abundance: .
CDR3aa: CASSAGGRSGYTF
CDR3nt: TGCGCCAGCAGTGCGGGGGGCAGAAGTGGCTACACCTTC

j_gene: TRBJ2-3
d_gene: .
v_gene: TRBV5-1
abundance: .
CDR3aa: CASSLAEGWLEDTQYF
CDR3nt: TGCGCCAGCAGCTTGGCCGAGGGATGGCTCGAAGATACGCAGTATTTT

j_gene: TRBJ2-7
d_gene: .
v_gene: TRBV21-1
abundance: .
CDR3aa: CAIPQGNSGTSTSYEQYF
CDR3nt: TGTGCCATTCCCCAGGGCAATAGCGGGACCTCTACATCCTACGAGCAGTACTTC

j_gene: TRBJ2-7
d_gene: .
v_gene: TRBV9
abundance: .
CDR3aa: CASSLTGEAYEQYF
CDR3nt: TGTGCCAGCAGCCTAACCGGGGAGGCCTACGAGCAGTACTTC

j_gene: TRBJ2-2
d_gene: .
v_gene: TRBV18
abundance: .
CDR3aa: CASSPTTAGVGTGELFF
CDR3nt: TGTGCCAGCTCACCCACCACCGCCGGGGTGGGCACCGGGGAGCTGTTTTTT

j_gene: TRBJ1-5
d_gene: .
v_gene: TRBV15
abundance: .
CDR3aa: CATSIGNQPQHF
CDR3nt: TGTGCCACCAGCATAGGCAATCAGCCCCAGCATTTT

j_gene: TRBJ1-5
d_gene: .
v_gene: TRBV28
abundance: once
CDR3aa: CASRPTGSGNQPQHF
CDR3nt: TGTGCCAGCAGGCCAACAGGGTCGGGCAATCAGCCCCAGCATTTT

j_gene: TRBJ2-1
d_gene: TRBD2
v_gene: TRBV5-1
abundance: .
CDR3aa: CASRLAGDYNEQFF
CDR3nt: TGCGCCAGCAGACTAGCGGGGGACTACAATGAGCAGTTCTTC

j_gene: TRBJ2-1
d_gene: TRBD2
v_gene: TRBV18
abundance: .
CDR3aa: CASSYAGTNTYNEQFF
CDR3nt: TGTGCCAGCTCATACGCCGGGACTAATACCTACAATGAGCAGTTCTTC

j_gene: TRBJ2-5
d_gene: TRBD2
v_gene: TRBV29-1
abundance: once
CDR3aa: CSVESLGGRETQYF
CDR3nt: TGCAGCGTTGAGAGTCTGGGGGGGAGAGAGACCCAGTACTTC

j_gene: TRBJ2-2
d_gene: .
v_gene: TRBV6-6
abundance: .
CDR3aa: CASSGRTASPGELFF
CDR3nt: TGTGCCAGCAGTGGTCGGACAGCGTCACCCGGGGAGCTGTTTTTT

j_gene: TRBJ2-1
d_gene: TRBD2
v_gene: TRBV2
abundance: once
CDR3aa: CASSLRGTRATEQFF
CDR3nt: TGTGCCAGCAGCCTAAGGGGGACTAGGGCGACTGAGCAGTTCTTC

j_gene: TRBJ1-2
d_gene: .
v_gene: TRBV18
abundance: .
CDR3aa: CASSPTGPGGYGYTF
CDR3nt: TGTGCCAGCTCACCAACTGGGCCGGGGGGCTATGGCTACACCTTC

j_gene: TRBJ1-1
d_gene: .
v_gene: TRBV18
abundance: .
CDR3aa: CASSPPGGGPGTEAFF
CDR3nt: TGTGCCAGCTCGCCTCCCGGGGGGGGGCCGGGAACTGAAGCTTTCTTT

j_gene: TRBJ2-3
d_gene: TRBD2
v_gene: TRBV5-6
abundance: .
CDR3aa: CASSSPPGTSGTSDTQYF
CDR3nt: TGTGCCAGCAGCTCCCCGCCGGGGACTAGCGGGACGTCAGATACGCAGTATTTT

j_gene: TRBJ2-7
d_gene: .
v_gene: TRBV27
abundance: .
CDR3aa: CASSLSAIYEQYF
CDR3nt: TGTGCCAGCAGTTTAAGCGCAATCTACGAGCAGTACTTC

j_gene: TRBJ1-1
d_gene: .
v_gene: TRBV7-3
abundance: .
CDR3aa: CASSLNERPAGEAFF
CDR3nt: TGTGCCAGCAGCTTAAACGAAAGACCTGCGGGTGAAGCTTTCTTT

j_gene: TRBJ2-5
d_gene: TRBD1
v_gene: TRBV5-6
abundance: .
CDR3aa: CASSLVRGETQYF
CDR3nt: TGTGCCAGCAGCTTGGTCAGGGGGGAGACCCAGTACTTC

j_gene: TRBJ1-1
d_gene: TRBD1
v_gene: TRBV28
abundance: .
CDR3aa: CASSLLQGAGTEAFF
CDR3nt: TGTGCCAGCAGTTTACTACAGGGGGCGGGCACTGAAGCTTTCTTT

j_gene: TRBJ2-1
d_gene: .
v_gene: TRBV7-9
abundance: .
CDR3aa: CASSTRTSLNNEQFF
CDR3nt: TGTGCCAGCAGCACCCGGACATCTCTAAACAATGAGCAGTTCTTC

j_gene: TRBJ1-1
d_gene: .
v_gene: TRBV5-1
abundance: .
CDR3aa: CASRDRGTTGRAFF
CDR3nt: TGCGCCAGCAGGGACCGTGGGACTACGGGGCGTGCTTTCTTT

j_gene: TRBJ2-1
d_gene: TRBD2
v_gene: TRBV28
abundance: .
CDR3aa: CASRIGGRPYNEQFF
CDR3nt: TGTGCCAGCAGAATTGGCGGGAGGCCCTACAATGAGCAGTTCTTC

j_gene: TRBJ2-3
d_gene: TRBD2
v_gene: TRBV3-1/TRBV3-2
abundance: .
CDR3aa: CASSQGLAGGDTQYF
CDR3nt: TGTGCCAGCAGCCAAGGACTAGCGGGAGGAGATACGCAGTATTTT

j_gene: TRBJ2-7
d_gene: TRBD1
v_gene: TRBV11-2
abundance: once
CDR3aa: CASSLDTGGASYEQYF
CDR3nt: TGTGCCAGCAGCTTAGACACAGGGGGCGCATCCTACGAGCAGTACTTC

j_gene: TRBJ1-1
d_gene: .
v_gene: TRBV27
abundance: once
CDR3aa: CASSSGSVLATEAFF
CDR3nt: TGTGCCAGCAGTTCGGGGTCCGTGCTGGCCACTGAAGCTTTCTTT

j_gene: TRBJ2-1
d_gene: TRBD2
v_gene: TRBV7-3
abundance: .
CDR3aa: CASSLVGTSGNNEQFF
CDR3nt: TGTGCCAGCAGCTTGGTGGGGACTAGCGGGAACAATGAGCAGTTCTTC

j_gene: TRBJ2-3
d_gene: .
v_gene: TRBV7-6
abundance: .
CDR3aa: CASSPEGGRGTDTQYF
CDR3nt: TGTGCCAGCAGCCCCGAGGGAGGTCGTGGCACAGATACGCAGTATTTT

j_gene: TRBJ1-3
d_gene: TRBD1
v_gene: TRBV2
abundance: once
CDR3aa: CASRNRGGNTIYF
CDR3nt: TGTGCCAGCAGAAACAGGGGTGGAAACACCATATATTTT

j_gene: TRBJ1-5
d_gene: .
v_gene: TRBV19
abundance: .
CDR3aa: CATLPDSNSNQPQHF
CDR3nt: TGTGCCACGCTTCCGGACAGTAATAGCAATCAGCCCCAGCATTTT

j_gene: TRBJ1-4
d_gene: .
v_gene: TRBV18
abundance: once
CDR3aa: CASSPNRLQGGGEKLFF
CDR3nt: TGTGCCAGCTCACCTAACCGCCTTCAGGGAGGGGGTGAAAAACTGTTTTTT

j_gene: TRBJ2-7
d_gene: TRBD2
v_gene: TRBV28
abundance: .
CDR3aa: CASTTLREYHEQYF
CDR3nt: TGTGCCAGCACTACGTTGCGGGAGTACCACGAGCAGTACTTC

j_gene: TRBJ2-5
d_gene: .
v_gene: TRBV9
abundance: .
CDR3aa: CASSHPVWGESETQYF
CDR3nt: TGTGCCAGCAGCCACCCCGTTTGGGGGGAGAGCGAGACCCAGTACTTC

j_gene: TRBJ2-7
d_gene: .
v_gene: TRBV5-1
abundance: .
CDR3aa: CASSFEIPYEQYF
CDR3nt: TGCGCCAGCAGCTTCGAGATCCCCTACGAGCAGTACTTC

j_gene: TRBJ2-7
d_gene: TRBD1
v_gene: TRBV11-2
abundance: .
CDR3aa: CASSSGQEPDPYEQYF
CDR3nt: TGTGCCAGCAGCTCCGGACAGGAACCCGACCCCTACGAGCAGTACTTC

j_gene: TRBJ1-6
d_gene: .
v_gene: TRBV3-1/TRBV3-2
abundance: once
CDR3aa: CASSLNDGLYSPLHF
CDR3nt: TGTGCCAGCAGCTTAAATGACGGACTCTATTCACCCCTCCACTTT

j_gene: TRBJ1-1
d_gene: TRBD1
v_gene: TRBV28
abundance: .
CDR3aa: CASRTGTANTEAFF
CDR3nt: TGTGCCAGCAGAACCGGGACAGCGAACACTGAAGCTTTCTTT

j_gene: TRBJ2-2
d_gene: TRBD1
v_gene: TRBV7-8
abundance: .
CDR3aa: CASSILQGPATGELFF
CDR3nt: TGTGCCAGCAGCATCCTACAGGGGCCAGCGACCGGGGAGCTGTTTTTT

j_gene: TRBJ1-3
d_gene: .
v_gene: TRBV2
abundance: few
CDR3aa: CASSGVGTPSAKSGNTIYF
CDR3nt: TGTGCCAGCAGTGGCGTGGGGACTCCGTCGGCAAAGTCTGGAAACACCATATATTTT

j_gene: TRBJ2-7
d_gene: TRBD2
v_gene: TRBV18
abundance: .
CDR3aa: CASSPRWGGASYEQYF
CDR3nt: TGTGCCAGCTCACCCCGGTGGGGGGGAGCGTCCTACGAGCAGTACTTC

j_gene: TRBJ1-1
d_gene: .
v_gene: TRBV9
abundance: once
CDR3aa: CASSFNPGPEAFF
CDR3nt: TGTGCCAGCAGCTTCAACCCAGGGCCTGAAGCTTTCTTT

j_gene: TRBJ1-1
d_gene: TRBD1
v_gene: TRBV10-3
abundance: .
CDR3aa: CAISPGQGGTEAFF
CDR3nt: TGTGCCATCAGCCCGGGACAGGGGGGCACTGAAGCTTTCTTT

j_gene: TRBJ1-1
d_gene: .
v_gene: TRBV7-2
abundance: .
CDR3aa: CASSPDTMRINTEAFF
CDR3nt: TGTGCCAGCAGCCCGGATACGATGAGGATAAACACTGAAGCTTTCTTT

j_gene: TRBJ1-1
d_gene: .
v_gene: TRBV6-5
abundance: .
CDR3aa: CASRLQVPNTEAFF
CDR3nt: TGTGCCAGCAGATTACAGGTACCGAACACTGAAGCTTTCTTT

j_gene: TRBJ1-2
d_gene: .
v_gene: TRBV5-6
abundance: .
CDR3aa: CASSTTSGYYGYTF
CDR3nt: TGTGCCAGCAGCACTACTTCGGGTTACTATGGCTACACCTTC

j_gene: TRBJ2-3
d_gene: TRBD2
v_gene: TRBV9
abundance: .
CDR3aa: CASSANQGLAGGLGTDTQYF
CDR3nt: TGTGCCAGCAGCGCGAACCAGGGACTAGCGGGGGGGCTGGGCACAGATACGCAGTATTTT

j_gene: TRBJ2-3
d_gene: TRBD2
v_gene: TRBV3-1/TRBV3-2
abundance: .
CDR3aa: CASSQVGLAGPDTQYF
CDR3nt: TGTGCCAGCAGCCAAGTGGGACTAGCGGGTCCAGATACGCAGTATTTT

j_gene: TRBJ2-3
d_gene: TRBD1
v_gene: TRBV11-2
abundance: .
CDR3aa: CASSQDRVITSTDTQYF
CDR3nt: TGTGCCAGCAGCCAGGACAGGGTCATAACTAGCACAGATACGCAGTATTTT

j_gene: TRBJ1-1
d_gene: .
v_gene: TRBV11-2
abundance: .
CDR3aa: CASSPGWTEAFF
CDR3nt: TGTGCCAGCAGCCCGGGATGGACTGAAGCTTTCTTT

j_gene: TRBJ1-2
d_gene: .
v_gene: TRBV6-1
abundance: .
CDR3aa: CASSERGTDGYTF
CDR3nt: TGTGCCAGCAGTGAACGGGGGACGGATGGCTACACCTTC

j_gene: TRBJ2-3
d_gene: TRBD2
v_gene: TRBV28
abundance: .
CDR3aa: CASSPGGRPDTQYF
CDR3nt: TGTGCCAGCAGTCCGGGCGGGAGGCCAGATACGCAGTATTTT

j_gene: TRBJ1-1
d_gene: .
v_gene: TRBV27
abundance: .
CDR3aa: CASSLSRRGVTEAFF
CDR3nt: TGTGCCAGCAGTTTATCCCGACGGGGGGTCACTGAAGCTTTCTTT

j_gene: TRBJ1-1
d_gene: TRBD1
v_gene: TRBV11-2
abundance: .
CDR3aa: CASSRTGELRNTEAFF
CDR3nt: TGTGCCAGCAGTCGCACAGGGGAGTTGAGGAACACTGAAGCTTTCTTT

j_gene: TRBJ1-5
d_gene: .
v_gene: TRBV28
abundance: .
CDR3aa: CASSFFLRGQPQHF
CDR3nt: TGTGCCAGCAGTTTCTTTCTTCGGGGTCAGCCCCAGCATTTT